Given below is one T cell receptor beta chain in context. These data are taken from a study of beta chain features in type 1 diabetes. The CDR3 has 15 amino acids. V lost 8 bases and J 0 bases, leaving 16 bases between the germline ends. Per the germline V gene, CDR1 is SGHNT and CDR2 is YYREEE (reference sequence). The whole isolated RNA underwent reverse transcription, so sequencing captured expressed TCRB transcripts. Method: immunoSEQ multiplex PCR; TCRdb's copy keeps in-frame clones and lacks some. The table includes about 150,000 clones, about 8.5% detected once. V and J are TRBV5-4 and TRBJ2-3; D perhaps matches TRBD1 (6 bases). This clonotype was sampled from a man aged 18 to 30 in good health. The specimen was central memory CD4+ T cells from blood. CDR3 amino acids: CASSLDSLSTDTQYF. Written as DNA, the CDR3 is TGTGCCAGTTCCCTGGACAGTCTTAGCACAGATACGCAGTATTTT.